This T cell receptor (beta chain) came from a study of blood T cell repertoires in COVID-19. The repertoire was sequenced with immunoSEQ multiplex PCR; TCRdb's copy has only in-frame clones and lacks some. The data show approximately 130,000 clones, 70% to 80% seen once. Germline CDR1 is SGHTA and CDR2 is FQGTGA. V was clipped by 2 bases and J by 1 base, with 12 bases between them. This CDR3 has 16 amino acids. V usage is TRBV7-3 and J usage is TRBJ2-1; D gene unclear. The sequenced material came from peripheral blood. The TCR comes from a human donor in a cohort sampled during active COVID-19. DNA for the CDR3: TGTGCCAGCAGCTTAGGTCTCTATACGTCCTACAATGAGCAGTTCTTC. Protein: CASSLGLYTSYNEQFF.